This TCR beta chain was obtained from a study of persistence of HIV-infected CD4 T cells. Anti-CD3/anti-CD28 beads served as a nonspecific positive control stimulus. Responding CD4+ T cells were sorted by upregulation of both CD40 ligand and CD69. Notes on this clone: What it recognizes is unknown.

CDR3 length equals 18 residues. Trimming shortened V by 1 base and J by 3 bases, and 21 bases separated the two germline ends. The V gene's germline CDR1 is MNHNS and CDR2 SASEGT. Sequencing used immunoSEQ version 4 in survey mode. Some clones are missing from TCRdb's copy, which holds only in-frame ones; the method was immunoSEQ multiplex PCR. The sample has approximately 45,000 clones, approximately 90% seen once. The V and J genes are TRBV6-1 and TRBJ2-5; the D gene is possibly TRBD2 (6 bases). The sequencing used CD4+ T cells sorted from PBMCs after 18-hour stimulation, collected from a patient who received antiretroviral therapy. This clonotype was obtained from an adult woman with HIV who was CMV-seropositive. This CDR3 reads CASSEGLGGVGLKETQYF. The CDR3 nucleotides are TGTGCCAGCAGTGAAGGGCTTGGAGGGGTCGGGTTAAAAGAGACCCAGTACTTC.